This T cell receptor beta chain was retrieved from a study of cytomegalovirus exposure and HLA in healthy donors. Trimming took off 4 bases at V and 2 bases at J, with 16 bases between the two ends. Germline V gives CDR1 SGHDT, CDR2 YYEEEE. The CDR3 length is 15 residues. PCR amplification relied on 60 Vbeta primers (plus 13 Jbeta primers). Clones were sequenced by immunoSEQ multiplex PCR, and TCRdb holds only the in-frame ones, with some missing. The repertoire holds around 82,000 clones, with about 79% as singletons. Findings and limits, study-wide: In an earlier analysis, about 87% or about 30%: the productive usage of most TCR beta V segments. About 150 TCR beta chains were listed as cytomegalovirus-associated. Per published accounts, TCR beta sequences correctly predicted the HLA-A and HLA-B alleles of most subjects.

At collection, donors were nominally healthy, but unrecorded immune exposures were probable. Worth noting for this clone: The antigen is unknown.

This clonotype was obtained from a male donor in good health and CMV-seropositive. Material: PBMCs. This chain links TRBV5-6 with TRBJ2-7, with D perhaps TRBD2 (6 bases). The CDR3 region is CASSEGVGLTYEQYF. The CDR3 region has the DNA TGTGCCAGCAGCGAAGGGGTTGGACTAACCTACGAGCAGTACTTC.